These 20 T cell receptor beta chains were sequenced from one sample in a study of T cells of healthy individuals. TCRdb re-called the 5' RACE reads with MiXCR, one entry per CDR3 protein. This sample has 90,000 to 100,000 distinct CDR3 sequences, with under 20% found just once. The receptors shown here come from a human donor in good health.

The chain recombines TRBV9 with TRBJ1-5; no clear D gene. The CDR3 extends over 17 amino acids. Germline V gene sequence: CDR1 SGDLS, CDR2 YYNGEE. Trimming shortened V by 0 bases and J by 0 bases, and 13 bases separated the two germline ends. The CDR3 is CASSVGSRSDSNQPQHF. DNA of the CDR3: TGTGCCAGCAGCGTAGGAAGCAGGAGCGATAGCAATCAGCCCCAGCATTTT. The complete variable domain, with remaining parts taken from reference TRBV9 and TRBJ1-5, reads DSGVTQTPKHLITATGQRVTLRCSPRSGDLSVYWYQQSLDQGLQFLIQYYNGEERAKGNILERFSAQQFPDLHSELNLSSLELGDSALYFCASSVGSRSDSNQPQHFGDGTRLSIL.

This clonotype was detected a few times. V usage is TRBV20-1 and J usage is TRBJ2-3, with 12 bases that match TRBD2. This CDR3 contains 16 residues. Germline V CDR1 and CDR2: DFQATT, SNEGSKA (reference sequence). V was clipped by 2 bases and J by 5 bases; unmatched bases: 8. The CDR3 reads CSARTLAGGLGDTQYF. The CDR3 DNA sequence: TGCAGTGCTAGAACACTAGCGGGAGGACTGGGAGATACGCAGTATTTT.

The rearrangement links TRBV14 to TRBJ2-1; no clear D. The CDR3 contains 14 residues. Per the germline V gene, CDR1 is SGHDN and CDR2 is FVKESK. V was trimmed by 4 bases and J by 8 bases, leaving 15 bases between them. The CDR3 loop is CASSRTRSGDEQFF. The CDR3 region has the DNA TGTGCCAGCAGCCGTACAAGATCAGGCGATGAGCAGTTCTTC.

This clonotype has ten or more counts. The J gene is TRBJ2-1, the V gene TRBV19; a possible D gene is TRBD2 (6 bases). The CDR3 runs to 15 residues. Trimming shortened V by 5 bases and J by 2 bases, and 13 bases separated the two germline ends. Per the germline V gene, CDR1 is LNHDA and CDR2 is SQIVND (reference sequence). Here the CDR3 reads CASSLRTNPYNEQFF. CDR3 nucleotide sequence: TGTGCCAGTAGTCTCCGGACTAACCCCTACAATGAGCAGTTCTTC.

This clonotype was counted many times. The chain couples TRBV7-2 to TRBJ1-2, with a tentative D call TRBD1 (6 bases). The CDR3 sequence is 15 residues long. Trimming cost V 7 bases and J 6 bases, with 21 bases left between them. The germline gives CDR1 SGHTA, CDR2 FQGNSA. The CDR3 is CASNLKVGGHDGYTF. For the CDR3, the DNA is TGTGCCAGCAACCTTAAAGTGGGGGGGCACGATGGCTACACCTTC.

A few counts support this clonotype. The chain employs TRBV7-9 and TRBJ2-3, with 7 bases fitting TRBD1. Germline CDR1 is SEHNR and CDR2 is FQNEAQ (reference sequence). Unmatched junction bases numbered 7, after V lost 1 base and J lost 0 bases. The CDR3 is 17 residues long. The CDR3 is CASSLEPDRLSTDTQYF. In DNA form, the CDR3 reads TGTGCCAGCAGCTTAGAACCGGACAGGCTCAGCACAGATACGCAGTATTTT.

This clonotype was found many times. This chain uses TRBV20-1 with TRBJ1-5; no definite D call. Germline lookup yields CDR1 DFQATT and CDR2 SNEGSKA (reference sequence). This CDR3 comprises 12 residues. V lost 7 bases, J lost 5 bases, and 12 bases lay in between. The CDR3 DNA reads as TGCAGTGTCGGGGATTGGGATCAGCCCCAGCATTTT. Translating it yields CSVGDWDQPQHF.

The chain joins TRBV7-2 to TRBJ1-1; no firm D call. In germline, CDR1 is SGHTA, CDR2 FQGNSA. This CDR3 comprises 14 residues. V dropped 0 bases and J dropped 4 bases, with 9 bases sitting between them. The DNA of the CDR3 is TGTGCCAGCAGCTTAGCGAATTGGGTCACTGAAGCTTTCTTT. Amino acids: CASSLANWVTEAFF. Variable domain in full (rest from reference TRBV7-2 and TRBJ1-1): GAGVSQSPSNKVTEKGKDVELRCDPISGHTALYWYRQSLGQGLEFLIYFQGNSAPDKSGLPSDRFSAERTGGSVSTLTIQRTQQEDSAVYLCASSLANWVTEAFFGQGTRLTVV.

This clonotype was observed at least ten times. This chain joins TRBV28 and TRBJ2-7, with 7 bases fitting TRBD2. Looked up from germline, CDR1 is MDHEN and CDR2 is SYDVKM. V shed 10 bases, J shed 0 bases, and the junction held 9 bases outside the gene matches. The CDR3 loop spans 14 amino acids. CDR3 sequence reads: CATTSSGSSYEQYF. The CDR3 DNA sequence: TGTGCCACCACTTCTAGCGGAAGCTCCTACGAGCAGTACTTC. The full variable domain, in which reference TRBV28 and TRBJ2-7 provide the parts outside the CDR3, is DVKVTQSSRYLVKRTGEKVFLECVQDMDHENMFWYRQDPGLGLRLIYFSYDVKMKEKGDIPEGYSVSREKKERFSLILESASTNQTSMYLCATTSSGSSYEQYFGPGTRLTVT.

The rearrangement links TRBV18 to TRBJ1-4; no firm D call. V was pared by 3 bases and J by 4 bases, with 12 bases between. This CDR3 is built from 15 residues. Germline CDR1 KGHSH, CDR2 LQKENI. The CDR3 loop is CASSPSSLLNEKLFF. For the CDR3, the DNA is TGTGCCAGCTCACCGTCGAGCCTCCTTAATGAAAAACTGTTTTTT.

V and J are TRBV6-1 and TRBJ1-5, with D uncertain. Trimming shortened V by 1 base and J by 0 bases, and 10 bases separated the two germline ends. Germline assignment: CDR1 MNHNS and CDR2 SASEGT. The CDR3 is 16 amino acids. The chain's CDR3 is CASSEVGQISNQPQHF. CDR3 DNA: TGTGCCAGCAGTGAAGTTGGGCAGATTAGCAATCAGCCCCAGCATTTT.

This clonotype turned up a few times. Since a much larger clone is just one base distant, this may be a read error. This chain joins TRBV7-9 and TRBJ2-1; D is unclear. The CDR3 loop spans 13 amino acids. CDR1 and CDR2 from the germline V gene are SEHNR and FQNEAQ (reference sequence). Trimming pared 2 bases from V and 4 bases from J, leaving 6 bases between. CDR3 DNA: TGTGCCAGCAGCTTAAACAGTTACAATGAGCAGTTCTTC. It yields the protein CASSLNSYNEQFF.

Many counts were recorded for this clonotype. The V and J genes are TRBV2 and TRBJ1-1; unclear D gene. This CDR3 is 13 amino acids long. CDR1 SNHLY and CDR2 FYNNEI come from the germline V gene. V dropped 7 bases and J dropped 7 bases, with 16 bases sitting between them. CDR3 residues: CASTILEDFEAFF. CDR3 coding DNA: TGTGCCAGCACTATTCTTGAGGACTTTGAAGCTTTCTTT.

The V call is TRBV7-9, the J call TRBJ2-2; D not certain. V gave up 7 bases and J gave up 4 bases, with 13 bases separating them. The CDR3 is made up of 14 amino acids. The germline V gene has CDR1 SEHNR and CDR2 FQNEAQ (reference sequence). CDR3 sequence reads: CASIPQTGTGELFF. CDR3 in DNA: TGTGCCAGCATCCCCCAAACGGGCACCGGGGAGCTGTTTTTT.

The chain joins TRBV6-2 or TRBV6-3 to TRBJ2-7, with D possibly matching TRBD1 (6 bases). V dropped 2 bases and J dropped 2 bases, with 19 bases sitting between them. The CDR3 is 17 residues long. Germline V gene data show CDR1 as MNHEY and CDR2 as SVGEGT. The DNA for the CDR3 is TGTGCCAGCAGTTACGACAGGATGGGGAGTAGGGCCTACGAGCAGTACTTC. Translated, it gives CASSYDRMGSRAYEQYF.

The CDR3 loop is CASSQNPGQGPGANVLTF. CDR3 sequence (DNA): TGCGCCAGCAGCCAAAATCCGGGACAGGGACCCGGGGCCAACGTCCTGACTTTC. The V gene is TRBV4-1, the J gene TRBJ2-6; TRBD1 matches 9 bases. The ends lost 2 bases at V and 4 bases at J; junction bases unmatched: 9. In germline, CDR1 is MGHRA, CDR2 YSYEKL. CDR3 size: 18 residues.

This clonotype was seen once. The chain uses TRBV28 and TRBJ2-2; TRBD2 agrees at 13 bases. V gave up 3 bases and J gave up 4 bases; unmatched junction bases: 8. CDR1 and CDR2 from the germline V gene are MDHEN and SYDVKM. The CDR3 is 18 residues long. For the CDR3, the DNA is TGTGCCAGCAGTTTTCTAGGACTAGCGGGAGAAAGCACCGGGGAGCTGTTTTTT. As protein: CASSFLGLAGESTGELFF.

Ten or more counts support this clonotype. The chain recombines TRBV6-1 with TRBJ2-5; weak D call: TRBD1 (5 bases). This CDR3 is built from 13 residues. The germline V and J ends were trimmed by 6 bases and 4 bases, with 12 bases remaining between them. Germline CDR1 and CDR2: MNHNS and SASEGT. CDR3 amino acids: CASRDKGRETQYF. The CDR3 DNA sequence: TGTGCCAGCAGGGATAAGGGGCGAGAGACCCAGTACTTC.

This clonotype was detected ten times or more. The gene calls are TRBV4-2 and TRBJ1-4, with 7 bases fitting TRBD1. With V trimmed by 4 bases and J by 8 bases, 10 bases remained unmatched. This CDR3 spans 15 amino acids. CDR1 and CDR2 from the germline V gene are LGHNA and YNFKEQ. CDR3 bases: TGTGCCAGCAGCCCATACAGGGGTGAAGAGGAAAAACTGTTTTTT. Residues: CASSPYRGEEEKLFF.

The table lists this clonotype with a few counts. The CDR3, as DNA: TGTGCCAGCAGTCCCTCCCCCATGCCTCCTCACGAGCAGTACTTC. Translating it yields CASSPSPMPPHEQYF. The chain joins TRBV27 to TRBJ2-7; D gene ambiguous. Per germline, CDR1 MNHEY and CDR2 SMNVEV (reference sequence). Trimming pared 5 bases from V and 5 bases from J, leaving 19 bases between. The CDR3 is 15 amino acids.